Listed here are 9 T cell receptor beta chains from one sample, sequenced in a study of blood T cell repertoires in COVID-19. Libraries were prepared by immunoSEQ multiplex PCR; TCRdb keeps only in-frame clonotypes and omits some of them. This sample carries about 120,000 clones, 85% to 90% of them seen once, and the ten largest clones take 3.8%. Specimen: peripheral blood. The receptors were sampled from a woman aged 60-75 years with COVID-19, enrolled during active disease.

The chain carries TRBV19 and TRBJ1-2, with no clear D. Trimming removed 6 bases from V and 4 bases from J, with 15 bases in between. The CDR3 is 14 residues long. Germline CDR1 is LNHDA and CDR2 is SQIVND (reference sequence). The CDR3 sequence: CASRGGYPSYGYTF. As DNA, the CDR3 is TGTGCCAGTAGAGGCGGGTACCCTTCCTATGGCTACACCTTC.

The chain joins TRBV6-5 to TRBJ1-1, with D possibly TRBD1 on 6 matching bases. The CDR3 spans 14 residues. From germline, CDR1 is MNHEY and CDR2 SVGAGI. The V gene lost 4 bases and the J gene lost 4 bases, with 13 bases spanning the gap. The CDR3 region is CASSLDRTTTEAFF. For the CDR3, the DNA is TGTGCCAGCAGTTTGGACAGAACAACCACTGAAGCTTTCTTT.

The rearrangement links TRBV2 to TRBJ2-5, with D unresolved. Germline V CDR1 and CDR2: SNHLY, FYNNEI. V was shortened by 3 bases and J by 4 bases, with 9 bases between the two germline ends. The CDR3 sequence is 13 residues long. The CDR3 region is CASSDNSLETQYF. The CDR3 coding sequence is TGTGCCAGCAGTGACAACAGTTTAGAGACCCAGTACTTC.

In DNA, the CDR3 is TGTGCCAGCAGTCGCGACATGTTTGGAAACACCATATATTTT. Translation gives CASSRDMFGNTIYF. The genes are TRBV6-6 and TRBJ1-3; D is unclear. The germline gives CDR1 MNHNY, CDR2 SVGAGI (reference sequence). The CDR3 covers 14 residues. V lost 5 bases to trimming and J lost 3 bases, with 11 bases between them.

The chain is built from TRBV6-5 and TRBJ2-7; TRBD1 matches at 7 bases. The CDR3 is made up of 13 amino acids. In germline, CDR1 is MNHEY, CDR2 SVGAGI. The V segment lost 2 bases and the J segment 3 bases; nucleotides outside the gene matches: 1. CDR3 in DNA: TGTGCCAGCAGTTACCGGGACAGCTACGAGCAGTACTTC. Its translation: CASSYRDSYEQYF.

This clone showed up just once. V and J are TRBV15 and TRBJ1-5, with TRBD1 identical over 7 bases. Germline CDR1 and CDR2: LNHNV and YYDKDF (reference sequence). This CDR3 has 16 amino acids. The V segment lost 2 bases and the J segment 5 bases; nucleotides outside the gene matches: 9. This chain's CDR3 is CATSRRKDRDDQPQHF. CDR3 nucleotides: TGTGCCACCAGCAGAAGGAAAGACAGGGATGATCAGCCCCAGCATTTT.

The V gene is TRBV19, the J gene TRBJ2-1, with a possible D match to TRBD2 (5 bases). Germline-derived CDR1 and CDR2 are LNHDA and SQIVND (reference sequence). CDR3 size: 13 residues. Trimming stripped 3 bases from V and 8 bases from J, with 11 bases between. The DNA for the CDR3 is TGTGCCAGTAGTATGGGGAAGGAGGATGAGCAGTTCTTC. Translated, it gives CASSMGKEDEQFF.

The chain carries TRBV11-3 and TRBJ2-1, with 8 bases that match TRBD2. Trimming at V came to 5 bases and at J to 4 bases, leaving 10 bases not matched to a gene. The CDR3 sequence is 16 residues long. CDR1 and CDR2 from the germline V gene are SGHNT and YENEEA. CDR3 residues: CASSGSGGRTYNEQFF. In DNA form, the CDR3 reads TGTGCCAGCAGCGGCAGCGGGGGCCGGACATACAATGAGCAGTTCTTC.

V is TRBV9 and J is TRBJ1-3; D is unresolved. Germline V gene data show CDR1 as SGDLS and CDR2 as YYNGEE. The CDR3 is 18 amino acids. V gave up 0 bases and J gave up 3 bases, with 19 bases separating them. The DNA for the CDR3 is TGTGCCAGCAGCGTAGCTGGGCCTCCAGGCCGATTTGGAAACACCATATATTTT. Translation gives CASSVAGPPGRFGNTIYF. Filled out from reference TRBV9 and TRBJ1-3, the complete variable domain reads DSGVTQTPKHLITATGQRVTLRCSPRSGDLSVYWYQQSLDQGLQFLIQYYNGEERAKGNILERFSAQQFPDLHSELNLSSLELGDSALYFCASSVAGPPGRFGNTIYFGEGSWLTVV.